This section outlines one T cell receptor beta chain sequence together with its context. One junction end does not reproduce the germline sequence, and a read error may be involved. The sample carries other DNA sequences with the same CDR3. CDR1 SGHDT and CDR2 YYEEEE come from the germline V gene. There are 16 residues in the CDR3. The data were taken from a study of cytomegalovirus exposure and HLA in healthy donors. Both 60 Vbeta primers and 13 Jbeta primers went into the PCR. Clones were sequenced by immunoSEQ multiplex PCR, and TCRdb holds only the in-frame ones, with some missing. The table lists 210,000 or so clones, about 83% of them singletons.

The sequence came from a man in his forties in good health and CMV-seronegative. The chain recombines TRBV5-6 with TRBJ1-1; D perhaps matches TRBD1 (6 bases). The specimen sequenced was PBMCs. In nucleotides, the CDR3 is TGTGCCAGCAGCTTAGGGAGGGGGGTCATGAACACTGAAGCCTTCTTT. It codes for CASSLGRGVMNTEAFF. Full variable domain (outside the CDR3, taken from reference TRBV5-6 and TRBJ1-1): DAGVTQSPTHLIKTRGQQVTLRCSPKSGHDTVSWYQQALGQGPQFIFQYYEEEERQRGNFPDRFSGHQFPNYSSELNVNALLLGDSALYLCASSLGRGVMNTEAFFGQGTRLTVV.